This T cell receptor (beta chain) was identified in a study of blood T cell repertoires in COVID-19. The assay was immunoSEQ multiplex PCR, and TCRdb's table has in-frame clones only and misses some. The table lists a few hundred thousand clones, approximately 78% of them singletons. This clone was recorded a few times. This sequence originates from a man aged 40-49 years who had been exposed to COVID-19. Sequences were obtained from PBMCs or T cells enriched from blood (not recorded which).

The CDR3 loop is CASSNYYEQYF. The CDR3 nucleotides read TGCGCCAGCAGCAATTACTACGAGCAGTACTTC. J is TRBJ2-7 and V is TRBV4-1, with no clear D. CDR1 is MGHRA, CDR2 YSYEKL, per germline. The CDR3 extends over 11 amino acids. Deletions cut 5 bases from V and 3 bases from J, with 5 bases between.